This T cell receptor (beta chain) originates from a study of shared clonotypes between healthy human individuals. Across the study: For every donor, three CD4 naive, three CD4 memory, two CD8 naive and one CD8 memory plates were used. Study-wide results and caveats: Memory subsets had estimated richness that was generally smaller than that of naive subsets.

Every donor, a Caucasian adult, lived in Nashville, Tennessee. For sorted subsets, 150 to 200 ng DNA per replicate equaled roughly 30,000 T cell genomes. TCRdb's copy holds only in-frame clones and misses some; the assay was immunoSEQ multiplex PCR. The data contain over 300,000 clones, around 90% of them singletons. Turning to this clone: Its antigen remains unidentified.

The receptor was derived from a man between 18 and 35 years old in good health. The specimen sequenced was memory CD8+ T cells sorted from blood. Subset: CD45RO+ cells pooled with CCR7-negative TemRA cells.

In DNA form, the CDR3 reads TGTGCCTGGAGTGACGCGACAGGGAGGGCCGGGGAGCTGTTTTTT. Translated: CAWSDATGRAGELFF. V gene TRBV30 combines with J gene TRBJ2-2, with D perhaps assigned TRBD1 or TRBD2 (7 bases each). V was trimmed by 1 base and J by 6 bases, leaving 15 bases between them. The V gene's germline CDR1 is GTSNPN and CDR2 SVGIG (reference sequence). The CDR3 runs to 15 residues. Full variable domain (remainder filled in from reference TRBV30 and TRBJ2-2): SQTIHQWPATLVQPVGSPLSLECTVEGTSNPNLYWYRQAAGRGLQLLFYSVGIGQISSEVPQNLSASRPQDRQFILSSKKLLLSDSGFYLCAWSDATGRAGELFFGEGSRLTVL.